A selection of T cell receptor beta chains follows, all from one sample in a study of Graves' ophthalmopathy and Graves' hyperthyroidism. TCRdb processed the multiplex PCR reads anew with MiXCR; each CDR3 protein has one entry. Among over a million distinct CDR3 sequences listed, about 35% were seen once. The sequencing sample was made of peripheral blood or thyroid tissue (not recorded which). The receptors stem from an adult man with Graves' hyperthyroidism. CDR3s include the opening cysteine and the closing phenylalanine or tryptophan. D genes are given only for firm matches. The size of a clone is reported for some rows only, either as once, few or many, or as a class for expanded clones.

d_call j_call v_call clone_size cdr3_aa cdr3_nt
NA TRBJ2-2 TRBV19 many CASSILQNTGELFF TGTGCCAGTAGTATTTTACAGAACACCGGGGAGCTGTTTTTT
TRBD1 TRBJ2-5 TRBV10-3 NA CAPTGAQETQYF TGTGCCCCGACAGGGGCCCAAGAGACCCAGTACTTC
NA TRBJ1-6 TRBV15 many CATSRAPSQSHFSTLHF TGTGCCACCAGCAGAGCCCCTTCTCAATCACATTTTTCCACCCTCCACTTT
NA TRBJ2-2 TRBV20-1 many CSASPRQVNTGELFF TGCAGTGCTAGCCCCAGACAGGTTAACACCGGGGAGCTGTTTTTT
NA TRBJ1-6 TRBV6-6 NA CASSYRDINSPLHF TGTGCCAGCAGTTACAGGGACATTAATTCACCCCTCCACTTT
NA TRBJ2-7 TRBV10-3 many CAISGGPEQYF TGTGCCATCAGTGGGGGGCCCGAGCAGTACTTC
TRBD1 TRBJ1-2 TRBV5-8 NA CASSAGQGPPSDYGYTF TGTGCCAGCAGCGCAGGACAGGGCCCCCCTAGCGACTATGGCTACACCTTC
NA TRBJ1-1 TRBV5-6 many CASSWDDRGTEAFF TGTGCCAGCAGCTGGGACGACCGGGGGACTGAAGCTTTCTTT
TRBD1 TRBJ1-2 TRBV7-3 NA CASSRTGNQDYGYTF TGTGCCAGCAGCCGGACAGGGAATCAGGACTATGGCTACACCTTC
TRBD1 TRBJ1-2 TRBV7-9 many CASSFPDGQGVPNYGYTF TGTGCCAGCAGCTTCCCGGACGGCCAGGGGGTCCCTAACTATGGCTACACCTTC
NA TRBJ1-6 TRBV9 many CASSVSRDNYSPLHF TGTGCCAGCAGCGTATCCCGGGACAATTATTCACCCCTCCACTTT
NA TRBJ1-1 TRBV19 many CASGPEAFF TGTGCCAGTGGGCCTGAAGCTTTCTTT
TRBD1 TRBJ1-5 TRBV9 few CASSSGQGHWQPQHF TGTGCCAGCAGTAGCGGACAGGGCCACTGGCAGCCCCAGCATTTT
TRBD1 TRBJ2-7 TRBV5-1 NA CATSLDRVYEQYF TGCGCCACCAGCCTTGACAGGGTATACGAGCAGTACTTC
TRBD1 TRBJ2-7 TRBV7-9 many CASSLVGQGGTYEQYF TGTGCCAGCAGCTTAGTTGGACAGGGGGGGACCTACGAGCAGTACTTC
NA TRBJ2-7 TRBV25-1 NA CATNQAPNEQYF TGTGCCACCAACCAGGCTCCCAACGAGCAGTACTTC
NA TRBJ2-7 TRBV11-2 NA CAADAGQYAYEQYF TGTGCCGCGGACGCGGGACAATATGCCTACGAGCAGTACTTC
NA TRBJ1-3 TRBV7-6 many CASSLGISNTIYF TGTGCCAGCAGCTTAGGAATCAGTAACACCATATATTTT
NA TRBJ2-6 TRBV2 NA CASSTKNTEAF TGTGCCAGTTCCACAAAGAACACTGAAGCTTTC
TRBD1 TRBJ2-5 TRBV7-9 many CASSETGVLETQYF TGTGCCAGCAGCGAGACAGGGGTGTTGGAGACCCAGTACTTC
NA TRBJ1-5 TRBV7-8 NA CASSQGHSQPQHF TGTGCCAGCAGCCAGGGACACTCTCAGCCCCAGCATTTT
NA TRBJ1-2 TRBV15 few CATSRDHLPGGYNYGYTF TGTGCCACCAGCAGAGATCATCTCCCGGGGGGATATAACTATGGCTACACCTTC
NA TRBJ2-5 TRBV7-2 NA CAWLHPTLTLETQYF TGTGCCTGGTTACATCCGACTCTTACCCTAGAGACCCAGTACTTC
TRBD1 TRBJ1-2 TRBV5-4 NA CASSFWDRGPQNYGYTF TGTGCCAGCAGCTTTTGGGACAGGGGGCCCCAGAACTATGGCTACACCTTC
NA TRBJ2-3 TRBV7-9 NA CASSLVLRADTQYF TGTGCCAGCAGCTTAGTGTTGAGGGCAGATACGCAGTATTTT
NA TRBJ1-1 TRBV10-3 NA CASIPGPTGNTEAFF TGTGCCTCCATACCGGGACCCACTGGAAACACTGAAGCTTTCTTT
NA TRBJ1-5 TRBV20-1 NA CSARDRGGYGQPQHF TGCAGTGCTAGAGATCGGGGGGGCTATGGTCAGCCCCAGCATTTT
NA TRBJ2-7 TRBV7-9 few CASTPGAGGNYEQYF TGTGCCAGCACCCCGGGGGCAGGGGGTAACTACGAGCAGTACTTC
NA TRBJ2-2 TRBV7-6 NA CASRGSGRTGELFF TGTGCCAGCAGGGGGTCAGGGCGGACCGGGGAGCTGTTTTTT
TRBD1 TRBJ2-7 TRBV7-2 NA CASSRPGQGAPYEQYF TGTGCCAGCAGCAGACCGGGACAGGGGGCCCCCTACGAGCAGTACTTC
TRBD1 TRBJ1-5 TRBV7-2 NA CASSFRGPGNNQPQHF TGTGCCAGCAGCTTTAGGGGGCCAGGGAACAATCAGCCCCAGCATTTT
TRBD1 TRBJ2-7 TRBV6-9 few CASSYFPGQNAYEQYF TGTGCCAGCAGTTATTTTCCGGGACAGAACGCCTACGAGCAGTACTTC
TRBD1 TRBJ2-7 TRBV4-1 many CASSQAGTGTYEQYF TGCGCCAGCAGCCAAGCCGGGACAGGGACCTACGAGCAGTACTTC
NA TRBJ2-7 TRBV28 NA CASSSWDYEQYF TGTGCCAGCAGTTCCTGGGACTACGAGCAGTACTTC
TRBD2 TRBJ2-5 TRBV9 NA CASSESGGARETQYF TGTGCCAGCAGCGAAAGCGGGGGGGCCCGAGAGACCCAGTACTTC
TRBD1 TRBJ1-6 TRBV25-1 once CASSPGQDYNSPLHF TGTGCCAGCAGTCCGGGACAGGACTATAATTCACCCCTCCACTTT
NA TRBJ1-6 TRBV15 many CATSRRRFYNSPLHF TGTGCCACCAGCCGTCGAAGGTTTTATAATTCACCCCTCCACTTT
TRBD2 TRBJ2-7 TRBV2 few CASKLLAGGSYEQYF TGTGCCAGCAAATTACTAGCGGGAGGCTCCTACGAGCAGTACTTC
TRBD1 TRBJ2-7 TRBV2 NA CASSTGTAESYEQYF TGTGCCAGCAGCACTGGGACAGCCGAATCCTACGAGCAGTACTTC
NA TRBJ1-1 TRBV7-9 many CASQTTNTEAFF TGTGCCAGCCAAACAACGAACACTGAAGCTTTCTTT
NA TRBJ1-6 TRBV5-8 many CASRSSGTVNSPLHF TGTGCCAGCAGATCCTCCGGGACCGTGAATTCACCCCTCCACTTT
TRBD1 TRBJ1-1 TRBV6-5 many CASSQGQGWTEAFF TGTGCCAGCAGTCAGGGACAGGGTTGGACTGAAGCTTTCTTT
NA TRBJ1-5 TRBV20-1 NA CSARDLGQENQPQHF TGCAGTGCTAGAGATCTGGGCCAGGAGAATCAGCCCCAGCATTTT
NA TRBJ1-5 TRBV4-3 NA CASSQDGGVGNQPQHF TGCGCCAGCAGCCAAGATGGGGGCGTGGGCAATCAGCCCCAGCATTTT
NA TRBJ1-5 TRBV10-3 NA CAISPRGGSYQPQHF TGTGCCATCAGTCCTCGGGGGGGCTCGTATCAGCCCCAGCATTTT
NA TRBJ1-6 TRBV7-3 many CASSPRGKGHGSPLHF TGTGCCAGCAGCCCTAGGGGCAAGGGGCATGGTTCACCCCTCCACTTT
NA TRBJ1-5 TRBV10-2 NA CASSAGERGNQPQHF TGCGCCAGCAGTGCTGGGGAACGCGGCAATCAGCCCCAGCATTTT
NA TRBJ2-7 TRBV7-8 NA CASSLLSRSYEQYF TGTGCCAGCAGCCTTCTATCTCGCTCCTACGAGCAGTACTTC
NA TRBJ2-7 TRBV7-8 few CASSAGRPRGEQYF TGTGCCAGCAGCGCCGGTCGCCCCCGCGGTGAGCAGTACTTC